The entry that follows covers one T cell receptor (beta chain) sequence. Antigen specificity is unknown. V was pared by 4 bases and J by 10 bases, with 8 bases of the junction left unmatched. In germline, CDR1 is SGHAT, CDR2 FQDESV (reference sequence). The CDR3 spans 14 residues. These data come from a study of post-analysis software for immune sequencing data. General study results and limits: Roughly 5 TRBV segments, TRBV5-6, TRBV5-1 and TRBV20-1 among them, were found more frequent in patients than controls.

Prepared libraries of TCR beta cDNA carried unique molecular identifiers. TCRdb called the PCR reads again in MiXCR, with one record for every CDR3 protein. The sample has about 540,000 distinct CDR3 sequences; less than 40% are singletons. The sequence was collected from a girl aged 2-17 years with multiple sclerosis. Input material: blood. This chain uses TRBV11-1 with TRBJ2-1, with 9 bases matching TRBD1. CDR3 in DNA: TGTGCCAGCAGCTATGGGGACAGGGTAAAAGAGCAGTTCTTC. It yields the protein CASSYGDRVKEQFF.